This T cell receptor beta chain came from a study of somatic mutations in cytotoxic T cells in rheumatoid arthritis. Sequencing used immunoSEQ multiplex PCR; TCRdb keeps in-frame clones, though not all of them. Altogether 11,000 or so clones are present, about 68% being singletons, with the ten largest covering about 9.8%. Recruitment of healthy controls drew on blood donors, who had a median age of about 55 years (range roughly 20-70) and were 45% to 65% female. The V and J ends lost 1 base and 6 bases, in that order; junction bases with no gene match: 4. The CDR3 has 14 residues. Germline V gene data show CDR1 as SGHTS and CDR2 as YDEGEE. For this clone: Its antigen is currently unknown.

General study points: Within 8 of 65 patients, the single biggest CD8+ clone made up more than 20% of CD8+ cells.

The V and J genes are TRBV5-8 and TRBJ2-3; TRBD1 matches at 8 bases. Sequences were obtained from CD8+ T cells sorted from blood. The sequence came from a man between 65 and 85 years old in good health. The CDR3 DNA reads as TGTGCCAGCAGCTTGATACAGGGGGGCGATACGCAGTATTTT. Translation gives CASSLIQGGDTQYF.